This TCR beta chain was captured in a study of T cell repertoires in cytomegalovirus infection. Study information: HLA-B-restricted CMV epitopes that are well studied were used alongside recently identified HLA-C-restricted ones. It can be stated that public TCR beta signatures indicated CMV infection as well as a matching HLA type.

The V gene lost 5 bases and the J gene lost 0 bases, with 8 bases spanning the gap. Germline CDR1 reads LNHDA; CDR2 reads SQIVND (reference sequence). This CDR3 has 15 residues. This clonotype was counted a few times. Its target is unknown. TCRdb reanalysed the reads using MiXCR and keeps one entry per CDR3 protein. Here the sample spans 150,000 or so distinct CDR3 sequences, roughly a fifth being singletons. General study findings and limits: CMV-specific HLA-C-restricted TCR beta clonotypes dominated the ex vivo response.

Material: CD8+ T cells from cultured PBMCs, obtained from culture after CMV antigen stimulation. The receptor was derived from a human donor in good health (CMV status not recorded). Some clones in this sample may be carry-over from other donors' samples. The J gene is TRBJ1-6, the V gene TRBV19; a weak D match, TRBD1 (5 bases). The CDR3 DNA sequence: TGTGCCAGTAGTCCTGACAGCTCCTATAATTCACCCCTCCACTTT. Its translation: CASSPDSSYNSPLHF.